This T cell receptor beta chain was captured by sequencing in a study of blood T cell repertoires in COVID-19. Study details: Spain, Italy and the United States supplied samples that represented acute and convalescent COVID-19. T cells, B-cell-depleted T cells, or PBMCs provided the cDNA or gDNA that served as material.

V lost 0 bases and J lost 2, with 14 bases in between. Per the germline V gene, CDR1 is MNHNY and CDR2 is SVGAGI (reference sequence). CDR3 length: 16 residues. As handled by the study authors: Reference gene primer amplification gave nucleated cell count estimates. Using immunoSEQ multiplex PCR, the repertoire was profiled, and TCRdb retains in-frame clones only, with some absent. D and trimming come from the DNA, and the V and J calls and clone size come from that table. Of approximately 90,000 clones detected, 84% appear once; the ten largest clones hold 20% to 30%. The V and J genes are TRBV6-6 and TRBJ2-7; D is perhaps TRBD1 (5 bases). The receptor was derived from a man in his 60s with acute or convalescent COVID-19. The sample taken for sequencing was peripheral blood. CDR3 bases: TGTGCCAGCAGTTACTCGAAGGGGCATGGAACCTACGAGCAGTACTTC. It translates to CASSYSKGHGTYEQYF.